Listed below are T cell receptor beta chains from one sample, sequenced in a study of cytomegalovirus exposure and HLA in healthy donors. Clones were sequenced by immunoSEQ multiplex PCR, and TCRdb holds only the in-frame ones, with some missing. The top ten clones hold around 1.2% of a sample with approximately 260,000 clones, around 88% of them seen once. Material for sequencing was PBMCs. The receptor set was obtained from a woman under 40 in good health and CMV-seropositive. Each CDR3 is given with its conserved first and last residue. D genes are given only for firm matches. Clone size is not always given. Where it is, it says once, few, many or a class for expanded clones.

>TRBJ1-5|NA|TRBV28|NA
CAISGLINQPQHF
TGTGCCATCTCGGGACTGATCAATCAGCCCCAGCATTTT
>TRBJ2-7|TRBD1|TRBV6-5|NA
CASSPGTGYGEQYF
TGTGCCAGCAGTCCCGGGACAGGGTATGGGGAGCAGTACTTC
>TRBJ2-7|NA|TRBV18|NA
CASSLLSGPYEQYF
TGTGCCAGCTCACTCCTATCGGGTCCCTACGAGCAGTACTTC
>TRBJ2-2|TRBD1|TRBV19|NA
CASIQQGATGELFF
TGTGCCAGTATTCAGCAGGGGGCCACCGGGGAGCTGTTTTTT
>TRBJ2-2|TRBD1|TRBV19|NA
CASSIDQRTGLNGELFF
TGTGCCAGTAGTATAGACCAACGGACAGGGCTGAACGGGGAGCTGTTTTTT
>TRBJ2-7|TRBD2|TRBV5-1|NA
CASSLAWAGGPEGEQYF
TGCGCCAGCAGCTTGGCTTGGGCGGGAGGGCCGGAAGGTGAGCAGTACTTC
>TRBJ2-7|TRBD1|TRBV27|once
CASSPPPGQPYEQYF
TGTGCCAGCAGCCCCCCGCCGGGACAGCCCTACGAGCAGTACTTC
>TRBJ2-1|TRBD2|TRBV27|NA
CASSLKGLAGGYEQFF
TGTGCCAGCAGTTTAAAGGGACTAGCGGGAGGCTATGAGCAGTTCTTC
>TRBJ1-1|NA|TRBV30|NA
CAWRGGPGTEAFF
TGTGCCTGGAGGGGGGGGCCGGGGACTGAAGCTTTCTTT
>TRBJ2-7|NA|TRBV5-1|NA
CASSPREGADEQYF
TGCGCCAGCAGCCCACGAGAGGGCGCCGACGAGCAGTACTTC
>TRBJ2-5|NA|TRBV15|NA
CATSRGLVGVYQETQYF
TGTGCCACCAGCAGAGGGCTAGTAGGCGTGTACCAAGAGACCCAGTACTTC
>TRBJ2-1|TRBD2|TRBV7-9|few
CASSEAGATYNEQFF
TGTGCCAGCAGCGAAGCGGGAGCAACCTACAATGAGCAGTTCTTC
>TRBJ1-4|NA|TRBV5-1|NA
CASSPAIGQNEKLFF
TGCGCCAGCAGCCCCGCTATTGGACAGAATGAAAAACTGTTTTTT
>TRBJ2-7|TRBD2|TRBV5-1|NA
CASSLRTSGFSYEQYF
TGCGCCAGCAGCTTAAGGACTAGCGGGTTCTCCTACGAGCAGTACTTC
>TRBJ1-2|TRBD1|TRBV5-1|NA
CASSLTDRGIYGYTF
TGCGCCAGCAGCCTAACGGACAGGGGGATTTATGGCTACACCTTC
>TRBJ2-7|TRBD2|TRBV7-8|once
CASSLELAGSYEQYF
TGTGCCAGCAGCTTAGAGCTAGCGGGATCCTACGAGCAGTACTTC
>TRBJ1-5|TRBD1|TRBV30|NA
CAWSADRSNQPQHF
TGTGCCTGGAGTGCGGACAGGAGCAATCAGCCCCAGCATTTT
>TRBJ2-7|TRBD1|TRBV27|NA
CASSGTGPYEQYF
TGTGCCAGCAGTGGGACAGGGCCCTACGAGCAGTACTTC
>TRBJ2-7|TRBD1|TRBV6-5|once
CASSSGTGTYEQYF
TGTGCCAGCAGCTCCGGGACAGGCACCTACGAGCAGTACTTC
>TRBJ2-7|TRBD1|TRBV7-8|NA
CASVRQGGYEQYF
TGTGCCAGCGTGCGACAGGGGGGTTACGAGCAGTACTTC
>TRBJ1-1|NA|TRBV28|NA
CASRRKRGGHTEAFF
TGTGCCAGCAGGAGGAAGAGGGGGGGTCACACTGAAGCTTTCTTT
>TRBJ1-1|TRBD1|TRBV9|NA
CASSVDDRVKRNTEAFF
TGTGCCAGCAGCGTAGACGACAGGGTCAAGAGGAACACTGAAGCTTTCTTT
>TRBJ1-5|NA|TRBV2|NA
CASSGEGRGQPQHF
TGTGCCAGCAGTGGTGAGGGGCGGGGGCAGCCCCAGCATTTT
>TRBJ1-5|NA|TRBV15|NA
CATSLGMGVNQPQHF
TGTGCCACCAGCTTGGGGATGGGAGTAAATCAGCCCCAGCATTTT
>TRBJ2-5|NA|TRBV5-1|NA
CASSLAQIQETQYF
TGCGCCAGCAGCTTGGCACAGATCCAAGAGACCCAGTACTTC
>TRBJ2-5|TRBD1|TRBV4-1|NA
CASSQVQGAMKTQYF
TGCGCCAGCAGCCAAGTGCAGGGGGCTATGAAGACCCAGTACTTC
>TRBJ1-5|TRBD1|TRBV19|NA
CASSRGTGSIGNQPQHF
TGTGCCAGTAGTAGGGGGACAGGGTCCATAGGGAATCAGCCCCAGCATTTT
>TRBJ2-7|TRBD2|TRBV27|NA
CASSPLLAGDYEQYF
TGTGCCAGCAGTCCCCTACTAGCGGGGGACTACGAGCAGTACTTC
>TRBJ1-5|NA|TRBV27|NA
CASSLRQGNQPQHF
TGTGCCAGCAGTTTACGGCAGGGCAATCAGCCCCAGCATTTT
>TRBJ2-7|NA|TRBV7-9|NA
CASSYRGGSYEQYF
TGTGCCAGCAGCTATAGGGGGGGGTCCTACGAGCAGTACTTC
>TRBJ1-4|TRBD1|TRBV29-1|NA
CSVIQGLENEKLFF
TGCAGCGTCATACAGGGGTTGGAAAATGAAAAACTGTTTTTT
>TRBJ2-3|NA|TRBV7-6|once
CASSLGQVWTDTQYF
TGTGCCAGCAGCTTAGGACAGGTTTGGACAGATACGCAGTATTTT
>TRBJ1-1|TRBD1|TRBV11-2|NA
CASSPGQGGTEAFF
TGTGCCAGCAGCCCGGGACAGGGCGGCACTGAAGCTTTCTTT
>TRBJ2-7|NA|TRBV30|NA
CAWSLAFYEQYF
TGTGCCTGGAGTCTAGCCTTCTACGAGCAGTACTTC
>TRBJ2-6|NA|TRBV7-2|once
CASSLRDSKQTGANVLTF
TGTGCCAGCAGCCTACGGGATTCTAAACAAACTGGGGCCAACGTCCTGACTTTC
>TRBJ2-2|TRBD2|TRBV10-3|NA
CAISRGSREHTGELFF
TGTGCCATCAGTAGAGGGTCGCGGGAGCACACCGGGGAGCTGTTTTTT
>TRBJ2-1|NA|TRBV5-1|NA
CASSLASGVNEQFF
TGCGCCAGCAGCTTGGCGTCAGGGGTCAATGAGCAGTTCTTC
>TRBJ2-2|TRBD1|TRBV5-1|once
CASSVPGQGMVGELFF
TGCGCCAGCAGCGTCCCGGGACAGGGAATGGTCGGGGAGCTGTTTTTT
>TRBJ2-7|NA|TRBV11-2|NA
CASSLFNRSSYEQYF
TGTGCCAGCAGCTTATTTAACCGGAGCTCCTACGAGCAGTACTTC
>TRBJ2-3|TRBD2|TRBV27|NA
CASTPGGSTDTQYF
TGTGCCAGCACCCCCGGGGGGAGCACAGATACGCAGTATTTT
>TRBJ2-7|NA|TRBV19|few
CASSYGGPGGKQYF
TGTGCCAGTAGTTACGGAGGACCTGGCGGGAAGCAGTACTTC
>TRBJ1-2|NA|TRBV18|NA
CASSRGQHDYGYTF
TGTGCCAGCTCACGAGGACAGCACGATTATGGCTACACCTTC
>TRBJ1-2|NA|TRBV6-5|few
CASSPTGQGNYGYTF
TGTGCCAGCAGTCCAACCGGACAAGGGAACTATGGCTACACCTTC
>TRBJ2-5|TRBD2|TRBV9|NA
CASSVAGAGVGQETQYF
TGTGCCAGCAGCGTAGCCGGGGCGGGAGTGGGTCAAGAGACCCAGTACTTC
>TRBJ2-3|NA|TRBV29-1|NA
CSVDTGTDTQYF
TGCAGCGTTGACACTGGCACAGATACGCAGTATTTT
>TRBJ1-2|NA|TRBV30|NA
CAWTGASANYGYTF
TGTGCCTGGACAGGGGCGTCGGCTAACTATGGCTACACCTTC
>TRBJ2-1|NA|TRBV7-9|once
CASSPGVAYNEQFF
TGTGCCAGCAGCCCCGGGGTAGCCTACAATGAGCAGTTCTTC
>TRBJ2-5|TRBD1|TRBV28|NA
CASSPLGTPGGQETQYF
TGTGCCAGCAGTCCCCTGGGAACTCCAGGGGGCCAAGAGACCCAGTACTTC
>TRBJ1-2|NA|TRBV28|NA
CASSPGGPGMIIRYTF
TGTGCCAGCAGCCCTGGGGGCCCCGGGATGATCATTCGCTACACCTTC